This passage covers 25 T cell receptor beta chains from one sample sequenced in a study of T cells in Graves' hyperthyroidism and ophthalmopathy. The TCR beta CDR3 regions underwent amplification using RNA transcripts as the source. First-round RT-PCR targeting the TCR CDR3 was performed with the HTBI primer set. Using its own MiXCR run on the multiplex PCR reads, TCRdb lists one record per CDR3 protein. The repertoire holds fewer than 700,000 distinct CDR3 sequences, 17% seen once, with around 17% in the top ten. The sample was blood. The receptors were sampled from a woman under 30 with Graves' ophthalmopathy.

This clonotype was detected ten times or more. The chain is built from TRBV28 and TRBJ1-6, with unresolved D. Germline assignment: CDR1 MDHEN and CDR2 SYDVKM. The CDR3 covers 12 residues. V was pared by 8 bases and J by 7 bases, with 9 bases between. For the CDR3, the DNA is TGTGCCAGCGAGAGCGGCAATTCACCCCTCCACTTT. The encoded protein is CASESGNSPLHF.

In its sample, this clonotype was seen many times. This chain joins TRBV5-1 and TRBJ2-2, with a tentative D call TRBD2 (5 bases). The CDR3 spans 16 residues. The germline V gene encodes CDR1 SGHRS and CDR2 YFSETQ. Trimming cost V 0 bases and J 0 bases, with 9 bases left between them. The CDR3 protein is CASSLVGVTNTGELFF. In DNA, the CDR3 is TGCGCCAGCAGCTTGGTGGGAGTGACGAACACCGGGGAGCTGTTTTTT. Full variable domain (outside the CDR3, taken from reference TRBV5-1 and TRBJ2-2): KAGVTQTPRYLIKTRGQQVTLSCSPISGHRSVSWYQQTPGQGLQFLFEYFSETQRNKGNFPGRFSGRQFSNSRSEMNVSTLELGDSALYLCASSLVGVTNTGELFFGEGSRLTVL.

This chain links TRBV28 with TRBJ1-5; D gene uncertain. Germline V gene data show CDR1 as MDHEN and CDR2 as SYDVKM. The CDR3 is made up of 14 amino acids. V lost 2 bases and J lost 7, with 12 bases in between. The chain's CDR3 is CASSLMAGWQPQHF. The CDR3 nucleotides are TGTGCCAGCAGTTTAATGGCGGGGTGGCAGCCCCAGCATTTT.

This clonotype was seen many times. The DNA for the CDR3 is TGTGCCAGCAGTCCCGAGGGGAGAGGGATGTTCACTGAAGCTTTCTTT. Its translation is CASSPEGRGMFTEAFF. The chain links TRBV28 to TRBJ1-1; a weak D match, TRBD1 (5 bases). The germline V gene has CDR1 MDHEN and CDR2 SYDVKM. The ends were cut back, 5 bases at V and 4 bases at J, with 20 bases in the middle. The CDR3 length is 16 residues.

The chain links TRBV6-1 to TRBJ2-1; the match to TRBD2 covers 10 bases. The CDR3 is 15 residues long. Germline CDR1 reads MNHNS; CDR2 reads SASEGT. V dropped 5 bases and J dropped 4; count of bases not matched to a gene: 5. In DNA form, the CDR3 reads TGTGCCAGCAGTATACCGGGACTAGCGTACAATGAGCAGTTCTTC. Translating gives CASSIPGLAYNEQFF.

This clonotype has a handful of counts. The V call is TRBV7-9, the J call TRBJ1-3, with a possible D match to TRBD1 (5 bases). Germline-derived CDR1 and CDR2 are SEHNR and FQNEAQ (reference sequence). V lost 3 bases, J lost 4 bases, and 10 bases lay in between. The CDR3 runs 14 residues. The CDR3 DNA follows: TGTGCCAGCAGCTTGTCGGGGCCCGGAAACACCATATATTTT. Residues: CASSLSGPGNTIYF.

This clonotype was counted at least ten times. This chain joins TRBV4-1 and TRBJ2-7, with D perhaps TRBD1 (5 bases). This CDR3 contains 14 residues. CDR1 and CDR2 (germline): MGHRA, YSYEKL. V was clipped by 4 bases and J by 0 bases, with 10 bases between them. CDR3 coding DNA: TGCGCCAGCAGCCTTAAAGACAGCTCCTACGAGCAGTACTTC. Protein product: CASSLKDSSYEQYF.

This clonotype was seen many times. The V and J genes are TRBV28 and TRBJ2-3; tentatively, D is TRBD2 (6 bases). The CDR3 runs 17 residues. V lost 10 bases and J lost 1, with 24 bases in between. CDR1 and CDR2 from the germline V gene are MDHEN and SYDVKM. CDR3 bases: TGTGCCACCTCGGGACCCCGGTCCGGGGGTGGCACAGATACGCAGTATTTT. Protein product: CATSGPRSGGGTDTQYF.

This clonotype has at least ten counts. CDR3 sequence reads: CASSLAEPMNTEAFF. As DNA, the CDR3 is TGTGCCAGCAGCTTAGCTGAGCCTATGAACACTGAAGCTTTCTTT. The rearrangement links TRBV7-9 to TRBJ1-1; no firm D call. Trimming stripped 0 bases from V and 0 bases from J, with 8 bases between. This CDR3 comprises 15 residues. The germline V gene has CDR1 SEHNR and CDR2 FQNEAQ (reference sequence).

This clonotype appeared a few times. CDR3 region: CASSRTSGGADTGELFF. The CDR3 DNA follows: TGTGCCAGCAGTCGGACTAGCGGGGGGGCCGACACCGGGGAGCTGTTTTTT. This chain joins TRBV6-4 and TRBJ2-2, with 15 bases that match TRBD2. This CDR3 has 17 amino acids. CDR1 is MRHNA and CDR2 is SNTAGT in the germline V gene. The trim removed 5 bases at V and 3 bases at J, leaving 4 bases unmatched.

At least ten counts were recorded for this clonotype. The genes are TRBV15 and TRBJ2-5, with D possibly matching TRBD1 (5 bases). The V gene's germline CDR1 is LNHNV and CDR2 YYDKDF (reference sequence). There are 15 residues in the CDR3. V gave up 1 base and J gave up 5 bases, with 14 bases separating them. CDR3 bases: TGTGCCACCAGCAGAGCAACAGGCGGTAGGGAGACCCAGTACTTC. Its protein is CATSRATGGRETQYF.

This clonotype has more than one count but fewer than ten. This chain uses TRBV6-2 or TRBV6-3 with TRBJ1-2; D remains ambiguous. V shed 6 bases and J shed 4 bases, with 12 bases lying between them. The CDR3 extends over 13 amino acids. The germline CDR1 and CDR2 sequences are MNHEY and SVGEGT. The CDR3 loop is CASSIEPRYGYTF. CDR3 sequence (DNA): TGTGCCAGCAGCATAGAACCACGCTATGGCTACACCTTC.

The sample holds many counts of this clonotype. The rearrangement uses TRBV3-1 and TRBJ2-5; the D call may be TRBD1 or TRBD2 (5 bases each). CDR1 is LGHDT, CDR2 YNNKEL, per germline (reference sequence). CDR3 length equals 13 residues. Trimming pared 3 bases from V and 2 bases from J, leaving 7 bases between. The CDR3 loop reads CASSQGRQETQYF. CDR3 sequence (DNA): TGTGCCAGCAGCCAGGGACGGCAAGAGACCCAGTACTTC.

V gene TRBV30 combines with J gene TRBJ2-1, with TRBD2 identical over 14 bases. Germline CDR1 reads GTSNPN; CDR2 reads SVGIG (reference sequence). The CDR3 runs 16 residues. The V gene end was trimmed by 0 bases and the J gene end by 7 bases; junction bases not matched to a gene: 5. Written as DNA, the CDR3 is TGTGCCTGGAGTGTTGGGACTAGCGGGAGAAGAAATGAGCAGTTCTTC. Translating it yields CAWSVGTSGRRNEQFF.

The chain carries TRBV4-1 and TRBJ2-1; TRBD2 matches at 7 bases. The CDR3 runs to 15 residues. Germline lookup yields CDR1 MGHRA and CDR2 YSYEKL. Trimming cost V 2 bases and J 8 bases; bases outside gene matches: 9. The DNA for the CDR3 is TGCGCCAGCAGCCAACCAAGGACTAGGTGGTATGAGCAGTTCTTC. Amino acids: CASSQPRTRWYEQFF.

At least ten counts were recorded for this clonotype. This CDR3 is CASSLDAAPRQETQYF. DNA of the CDR3: TGTGCCAGCAGCTTAGATGCGGCACCAAGACAAGAGACCCAGTACTTC. V gene TRBV11-2 combines with J gene TRBJ2-5; D gene uncertain. Germline CDR1 is SGHAT and CDR2 is FQNNGV. V was cut by 0 bases and J by 2 bases, with 13 bases left in between. The CDR3 contains 16 residues.

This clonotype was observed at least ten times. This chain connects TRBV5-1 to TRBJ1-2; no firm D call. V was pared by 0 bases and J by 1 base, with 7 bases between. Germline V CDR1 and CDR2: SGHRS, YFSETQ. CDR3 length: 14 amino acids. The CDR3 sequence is CASSLDPDNYGYTF. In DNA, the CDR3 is TGCGCCAGCAGCTTGGATCCGGATAACTATGGCTACACCTTC.

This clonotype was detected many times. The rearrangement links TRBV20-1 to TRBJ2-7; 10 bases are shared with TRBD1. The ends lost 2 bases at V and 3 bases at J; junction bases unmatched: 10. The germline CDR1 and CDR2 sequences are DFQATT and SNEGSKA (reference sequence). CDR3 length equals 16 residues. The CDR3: CSARKELRDRGYEQYF. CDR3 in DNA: TGCAGTGCTAGAAAGGAACTAAGGGACAGGGGCTACGAGCAGTACTTC.

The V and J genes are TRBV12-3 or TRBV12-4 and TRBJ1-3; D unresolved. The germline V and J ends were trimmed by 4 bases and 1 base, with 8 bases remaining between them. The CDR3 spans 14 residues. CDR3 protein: CASSYEGSGNTIYF. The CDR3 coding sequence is TGTGCCAGCAGTTACGAGGGATCTGGAAACACCATATATTTT.

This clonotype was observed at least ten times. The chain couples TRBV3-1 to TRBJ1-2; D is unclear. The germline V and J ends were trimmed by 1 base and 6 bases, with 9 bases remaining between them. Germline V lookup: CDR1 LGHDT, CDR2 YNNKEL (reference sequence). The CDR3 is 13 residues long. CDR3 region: CASSQVSADGYTF. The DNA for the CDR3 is TGTGCCAGCAGCCAAGTCTCGGCGGATGGCTACACCTTC.

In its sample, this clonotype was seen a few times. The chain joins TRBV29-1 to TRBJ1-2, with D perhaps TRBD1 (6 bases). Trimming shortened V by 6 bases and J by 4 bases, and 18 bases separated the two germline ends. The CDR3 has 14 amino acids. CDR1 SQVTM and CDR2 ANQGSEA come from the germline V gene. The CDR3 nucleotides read TGCAGCGTGGAAACGGCGGACAGCCTCTATGGCTACACCTTC. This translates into CSVETADSLYGYTF.

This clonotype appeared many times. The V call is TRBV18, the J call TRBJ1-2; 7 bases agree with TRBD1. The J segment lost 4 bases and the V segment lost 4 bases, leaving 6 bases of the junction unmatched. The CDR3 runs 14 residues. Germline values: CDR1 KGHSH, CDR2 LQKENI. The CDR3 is CASSLRDSSYGYTF. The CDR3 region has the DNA TGTGCCAGCTCACTCCGGGACAGCTCCTATGGCTACACCTTC.

The CDR3 loop is CASSETGYSGELFF. CDR3 bases: TGTGCCAGCAGTGAGACAGGGTACAGCGGGGAGCTGTTTTTT. The J gene is TRBJ2-2, the V gene TRBV27, with TRBD1 identical over 7 bases. The CDR3 sequence is 14 residues long. Germline lookup yields CDR1 MNHEY and CDR2 SMNVEV (reference sequence). With 5 bases clipped from V and 7 bases from J, the junction kept 7 bases outside the gene matches.

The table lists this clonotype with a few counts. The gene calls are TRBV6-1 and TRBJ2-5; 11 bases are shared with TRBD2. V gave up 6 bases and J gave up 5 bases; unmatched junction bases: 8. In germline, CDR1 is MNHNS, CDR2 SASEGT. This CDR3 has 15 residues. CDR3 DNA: TGTGCCAGCAGCCCGACTAGCGGGAAAGGGGAGACCCAGTACTTC. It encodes CASSPTSGKGETQYF.

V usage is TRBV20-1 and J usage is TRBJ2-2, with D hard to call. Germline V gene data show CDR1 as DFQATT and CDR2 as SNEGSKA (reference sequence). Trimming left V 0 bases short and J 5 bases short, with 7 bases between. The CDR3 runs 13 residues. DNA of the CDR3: TGCAGTGCTAGAGATTTGGAAACCGGGGAGCTGTTTTTT. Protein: CSARDLETGELFF.